One T cell receptor (beta chain) is described in this entry. It was across several immunoSEQ plates that each subset's genomic DNA was evenly split. As processed by the authors: Filtering differed for immunoSEQ, which gave only junction sequences without quality scores. Produced via immunoSEQ multiplex PCR; TCRdb's table is partial and in-frame only. That table supplies the V and J calls and clone size; D and trimming were determined from the DNA. The table shows about 2,500,000 clones, with around 90% occurring only once. This record belongs to a study of shared clonotypes between healthy human individuals. The CDR3 contains 11 residues. The germline V and J ends were trimmed by 1 base and 8 bases, with 6 bases remaining between them. Germline V gene lookup returns CDR1 SGHDT and CDR2 YYEEEE.

Sequencing was performed on naive CD4+ T cells sorted from blood. The sample's subset: CD45RA+ positively selected. This clonotype was sampled from a man in his late teens or twenties in good health. The chain couples TRBV5-6 to TRBJ1-1; D is ambiguous. CDR3 region: CASSLTTEAFF. The CDR3 bases are TGTGCCAGCAGCTTGACGACCGAAGCTTTCTTT.